The rows below give T cell receptor beta chains drawn from one sample of a study of T cells in tuberculosis. Libraries were prepared by immunoSEQ multiplex PCR; TCRdb keeps only in-frame clonotypes and omits some of them. The table lists more than 35,000 clones, approximately 93% of them singletons. Source: PBMCs, taken at tuberculosis diagnosis. The origin of the receptors is an adult with tuberculosis. Both conserved end residues are part of each CDR3.

J gene | V gene | CDR3 protein
TRBJ2-1 | TRBV7-8 | CASSLGVAVSSYNEQFF
TRBJ1-6 | TRBV10-2 | CASSERTDSPLHF
TRBJ1-1 | TRBV30 | CAWRPLRWGGDTEAFF
TRBJ1-4 | TRBV6-6 | CASSYVGGTNEKLFF
TRBJ2-5 | TRBV7-3 | CASSPGGQGVETQYF
TRBJ2-2 | TRBV27 | CASRPKLRSPTGPNTGELFF
TRBJ1-5 | TRBV9 | CASSESLNQPQHF
TRBJ2-2 | TRBV13 | CASSLGRGPKETGQMDTGELFF
TRBJ1-4 | TRBV30 | CAWGGGATNEKLFF
TRBJ1-2 | TRBV28 | CASSLYQGYTF
TRBJ2-7 | TRBV6-1 | CASSRRRTGASEQYF
TRBJ2-7 | TRBV4-2 | CASSQGQATSSYEQYF
TRBJ1-5 | TRBV12-5 | CASGSTLGTGNNQPQHF
TRBJ2-3 | TRBV5-1 | CATNSGGAGDTQYF
TRBJ1-2 | TRBV15 | CATSRGVDRWYTF
TRBJ1-6 | TRBV14 | CASSPQGTAYNSPLHF
TRBJ2-7 | TRBV7-2 | CASSIQGTDYYEQYF
TRBJ1-3 | TRBV5-6 | CASSPGTGRNTIYF
TRBJ1-1 | TRBV19 | CASSIATGPEAFF
TRBJ1-1 | TRBV6-5 | CASKRQGITEAFF
TRBJ1-2 | TRBV23-1 | CASSQSAGSYGYTF
TRBJ2-6 | TRBV27 | CASSLLQGASGANVLTF
TRBJ2-7 | TRBV5-1 | CASSLAGGLGEQYF
TRBJ1-1 | TRBV7-8 | CASSLVSGNTEAFF
TRBJ2-3 | TRBV18 | CASSPRTSNTDTQYF
TRBJ2-2 | TRBV19 | CASRRSGTANTGELFF
TRBJ1-2 | TRBV7-2 | CASSLTLAGLVGNYGYTF
TRBJ1-1 | TRBV9 | CASSFSSGDTEAFF
TRBJ2-3 | TRBV6-6 | CASSGQMASTDTQYF